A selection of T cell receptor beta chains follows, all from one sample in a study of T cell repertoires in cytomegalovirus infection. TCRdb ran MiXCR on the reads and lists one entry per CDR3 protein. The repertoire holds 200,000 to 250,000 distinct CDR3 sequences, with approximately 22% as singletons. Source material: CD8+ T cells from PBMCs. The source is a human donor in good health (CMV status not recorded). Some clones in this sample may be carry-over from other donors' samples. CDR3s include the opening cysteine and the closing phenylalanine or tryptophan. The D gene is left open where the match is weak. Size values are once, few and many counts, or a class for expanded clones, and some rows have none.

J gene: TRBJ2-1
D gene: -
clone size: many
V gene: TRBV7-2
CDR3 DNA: TGTGCCAGCAGCCAGGATGGGCGGGATGAGCAGTTCTTC
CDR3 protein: CASSQDGRDEQFF

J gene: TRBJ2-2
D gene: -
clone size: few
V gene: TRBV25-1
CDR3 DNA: TGTGCCAGCAGTTGGGTGACCGGGGAGCTGTTTTTT
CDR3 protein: CASSWVTGELFF

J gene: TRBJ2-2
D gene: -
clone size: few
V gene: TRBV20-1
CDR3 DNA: TGCAGTGCTAGAAACAGGGGAGGGACCGGGGAGCTGTTTTTT
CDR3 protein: CSARNRGGTGELFF

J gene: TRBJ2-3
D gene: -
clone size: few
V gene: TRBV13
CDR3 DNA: TGTGCCAGCAGCCCCCAGGGCACAGATACGCAGTATTTT
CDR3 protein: CASSPQGTDTQYF

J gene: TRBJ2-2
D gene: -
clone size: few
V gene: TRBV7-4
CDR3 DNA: TGTGCCAGCAGCCGAGTAACCGGGGAGCTGTTTTTT
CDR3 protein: CASSRVTGELFF

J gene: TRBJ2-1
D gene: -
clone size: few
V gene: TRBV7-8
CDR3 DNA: TGTGCCAGCAGGCCCGAAAGTAGGAATGAGCAGTTCTTC
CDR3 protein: CASRPESRNEQFF

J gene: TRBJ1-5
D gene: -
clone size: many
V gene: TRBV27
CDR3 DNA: TGTGCCAGCAGTCCCTGGGGGTCGATTCCGCCCCAGCATTTT
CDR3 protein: CASSPWGSIPPQHF

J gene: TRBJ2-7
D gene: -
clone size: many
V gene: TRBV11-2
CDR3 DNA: TGTGCCAGCAGCTTAACAGACGCCAACGAGCAGTACTTC
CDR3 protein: CASSLTDANEQYF

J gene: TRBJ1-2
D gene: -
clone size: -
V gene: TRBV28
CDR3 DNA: TGTGCCAGCAGTTTAGAGCTGTCGTACTATGGCTACACCTTC
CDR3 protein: CASSLELSYYGYTF

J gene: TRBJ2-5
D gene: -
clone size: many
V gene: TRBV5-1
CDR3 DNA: TGCGCCAGCAGCTTGGCTAGCTTTAGGGATAGGTCGGAGACCCAGTACTTC
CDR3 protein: CASSLASFRDRSETQYF

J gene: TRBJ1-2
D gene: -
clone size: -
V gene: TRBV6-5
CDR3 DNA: TGTGCCAGCAGTTACTCCTGGGGTACCGGCTACACCTTC
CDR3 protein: CASSYSWGTGYTF

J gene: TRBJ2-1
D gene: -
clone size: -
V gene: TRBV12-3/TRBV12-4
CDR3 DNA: TGTGCCAGCAGTTGGAGGGGGTCCAATGAGCAGTTCTTC
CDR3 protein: CASSWRGSNEQFF

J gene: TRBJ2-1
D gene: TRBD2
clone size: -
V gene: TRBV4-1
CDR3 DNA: TGCGCCAGCAGCCAAGACTCCTTACTAGCGGGGGGCTCAAATGAGCAGTTCTTC
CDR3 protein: CASSQDSLLAGGSNEQFF